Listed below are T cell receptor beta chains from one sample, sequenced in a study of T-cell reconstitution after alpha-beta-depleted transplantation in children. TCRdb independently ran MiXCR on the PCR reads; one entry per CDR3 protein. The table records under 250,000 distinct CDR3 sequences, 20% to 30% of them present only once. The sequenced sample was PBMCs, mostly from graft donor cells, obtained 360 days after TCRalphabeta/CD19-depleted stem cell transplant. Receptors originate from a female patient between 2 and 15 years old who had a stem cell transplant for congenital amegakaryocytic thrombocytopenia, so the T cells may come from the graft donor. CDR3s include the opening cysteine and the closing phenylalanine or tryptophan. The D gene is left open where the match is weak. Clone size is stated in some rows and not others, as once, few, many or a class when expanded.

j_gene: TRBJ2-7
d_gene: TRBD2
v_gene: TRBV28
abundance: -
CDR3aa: CASRGLAGVSEQYF
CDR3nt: TGTGCCAGCAGAGGACTAGCGGGAGTTTCCGAGCAGTACTTC

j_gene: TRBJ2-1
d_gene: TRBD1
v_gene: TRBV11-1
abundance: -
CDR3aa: CASSLAGATGVYGNEQFF
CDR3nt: TGTGCCAGCAGCTTAGCGGGAGCGACAGGGGTGTATGGGAATGAGCAGTTCTTC

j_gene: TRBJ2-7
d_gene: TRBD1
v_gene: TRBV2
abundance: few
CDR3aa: CASMGPGQGFNEQYF
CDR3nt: TGTGCCAGCATGGGGCCGGGACAGGGTTTCAACGAGCAGTACTTC

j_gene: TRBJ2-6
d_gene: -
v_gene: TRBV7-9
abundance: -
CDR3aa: CASSLVTANVLTF
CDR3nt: TGTGCCAGCAGCTTAGTCACGGCCAACGTCCTGACTTTC

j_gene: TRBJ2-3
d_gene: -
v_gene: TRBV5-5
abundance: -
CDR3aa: CASSLEGWTGATDTQYF
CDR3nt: TGTGCCAGCAGCTTGGAGGGATGGACGGGAGCGACAGATACGCAGTATTTT

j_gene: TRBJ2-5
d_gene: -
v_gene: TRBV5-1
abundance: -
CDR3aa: CASSLGGPAETQYF
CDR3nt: TGCGCCAGCAGCCTTGGGGGCCCTGCAGAGACCCAGTACTTC

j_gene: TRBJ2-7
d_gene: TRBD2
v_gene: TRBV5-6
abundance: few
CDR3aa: CASSPGGDKQYF
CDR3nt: TGTGCCAGCAGCCCGGGAGGGGATAAGCAGTACTTC

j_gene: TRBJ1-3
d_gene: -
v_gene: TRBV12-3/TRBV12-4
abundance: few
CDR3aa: CASSWVISGNTIYF
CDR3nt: TGTGCCAGCAGTTGGGTTATATCTGGAAACACCATATATTTT

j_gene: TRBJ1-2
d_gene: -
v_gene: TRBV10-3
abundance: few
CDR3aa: CASHWTQGNGYTF
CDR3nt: TGTGCCAGCCATTGGACACAGGGAAATGGCTACACCTTC

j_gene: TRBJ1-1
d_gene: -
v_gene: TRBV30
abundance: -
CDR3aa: CAWSVIKMNTEAFF
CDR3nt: TGTGCCTGGAGTGTGATCAAGATGAACACTGAAGCTTTCTTT

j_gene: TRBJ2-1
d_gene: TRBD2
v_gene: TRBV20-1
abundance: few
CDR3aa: CSARVTSGKEANEQFF
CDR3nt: TGCAGTGCTAGAGTTACTAGCGGGAAGGAAGCAAATGAGCAGTTCTTC

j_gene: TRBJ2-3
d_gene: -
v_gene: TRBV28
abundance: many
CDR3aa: CASSLRSTDTQYF
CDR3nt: TGTGCCAGCAGTTTAAGGAGCACAGATACGCAGTATTTT

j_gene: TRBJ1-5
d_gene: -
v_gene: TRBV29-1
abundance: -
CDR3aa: CSVAFAGANQPQHF
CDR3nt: TGCAGCGTTGCGTTCGCAGGAGCTAATCAGCCCCAGCATTTT

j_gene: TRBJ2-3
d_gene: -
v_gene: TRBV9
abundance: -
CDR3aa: CASSARGGTDTQYF
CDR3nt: TGTGCCAGCAGCGCCAGGGGGGGCACAGATACGCAGTATTTT

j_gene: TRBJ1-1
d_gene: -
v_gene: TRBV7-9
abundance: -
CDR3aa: CASSPIREAFF
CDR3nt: TGTGCCAGCAGCCCAATCAGAGAAGCTTTCTTT

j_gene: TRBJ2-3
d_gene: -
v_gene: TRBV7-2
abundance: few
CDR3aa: CASRRTFTDTQYF
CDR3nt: TGTGCCAGCAGACGGACCTTCACAGATACGCAGTATTTT

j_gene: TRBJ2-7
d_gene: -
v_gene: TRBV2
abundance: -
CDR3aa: CASSEALVLPRYSYEQYF
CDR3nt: TGTGCCAGCAGTGAAGCGCTTGTTTTACCAAGATACTCCTACGAGCAGTACTTC

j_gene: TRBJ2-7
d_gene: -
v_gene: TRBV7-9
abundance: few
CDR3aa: CASSSRPGRGTSYEQYF
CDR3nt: TGTGCCAGCAGCTCTAGGCCGGGGAGAGGGACCTCCTACGAGCAGTACTTC

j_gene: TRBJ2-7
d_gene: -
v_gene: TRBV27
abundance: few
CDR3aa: CASSPLGWGNQIDEQYF
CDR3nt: TGTGCCAGCAGTCCCCTTGGGTGGGGGAACCAGATCGACGAGCAGTACTTC

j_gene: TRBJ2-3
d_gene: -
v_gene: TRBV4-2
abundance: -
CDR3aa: CASSQDVSGLFTDTQYF
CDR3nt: TGTGCCAGCAGCCAAGATGTGTCGGGACTCTTCACAGATACGCAGTATTTT

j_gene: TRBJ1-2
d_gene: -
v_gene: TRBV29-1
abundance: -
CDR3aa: CSVDTRQYGYTF
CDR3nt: TGCAGCGTTGATACACGCCAATATGGCTACACCTTC

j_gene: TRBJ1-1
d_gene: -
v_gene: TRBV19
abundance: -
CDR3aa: CASSIQPKTEAFF
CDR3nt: TGTGCCAGTAGTATCCAACCAAAGACTGAAGCTTTCTTT

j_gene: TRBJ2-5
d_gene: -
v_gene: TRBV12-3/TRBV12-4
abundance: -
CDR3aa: CASSWGFGLTETQYF
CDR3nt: TGTGCCAGCAGTTGGGGGTTTGGACTAACAGAGACCCAGTACTTC

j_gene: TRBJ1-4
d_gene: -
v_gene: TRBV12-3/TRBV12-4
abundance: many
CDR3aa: CASSFSFWGELFF
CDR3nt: TGTGCCAGCAGTTTCTCTTTTTGGGGGGAACTGTTTTTT

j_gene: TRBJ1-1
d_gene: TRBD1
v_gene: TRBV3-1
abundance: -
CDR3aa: CASSQLQGAGNTQAFF
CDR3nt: TGTGCCAGCAGCCAATTACAGGGGGCGGGGAACACTCAAGCTTTCTTT

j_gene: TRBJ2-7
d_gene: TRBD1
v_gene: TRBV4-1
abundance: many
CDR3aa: CASSQLGQGTYEQYF
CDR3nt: TGCGCCAGCAGCCAACTGGGACAGGGGACCTACGAGCAGTACTTC

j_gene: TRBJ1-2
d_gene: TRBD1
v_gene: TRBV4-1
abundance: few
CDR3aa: CASSLGYPGQGSYGYTF
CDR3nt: TGCGCCAGCAGCCTGGGGTATCCGGGACAGGGATCCTATGGCTACACCTTC

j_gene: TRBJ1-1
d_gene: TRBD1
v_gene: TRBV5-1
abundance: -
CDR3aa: CASSLTLTGGITEAFF
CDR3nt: TGCGCCAGCAGCTTGACCCTGACAGGGGGGATCACTGAAGCTTTCTTT

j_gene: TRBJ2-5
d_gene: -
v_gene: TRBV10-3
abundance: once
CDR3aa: CAISEPLSPQGQETQYF
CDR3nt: TGTGCCATCAGTGAGCCCTTGTCCCCCCAGGGCCAAGAGACCCAGTACTTC

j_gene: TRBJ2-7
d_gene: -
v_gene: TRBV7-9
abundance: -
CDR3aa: CASSLDLAGEQYF
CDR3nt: TGTGCCAGCAGCTTAGATCTAGCAGGCGAGCAGTACTTC

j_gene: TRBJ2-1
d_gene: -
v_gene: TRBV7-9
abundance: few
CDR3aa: CARIWGASYNEQFF
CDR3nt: TGTGCCAGGATATGGGGCGCCTCCTACAATGAGCAGTTCTTC

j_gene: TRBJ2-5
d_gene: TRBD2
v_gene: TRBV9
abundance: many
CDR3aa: CASSVVASGGPTQETQYF
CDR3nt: TGTGCCAGCAGCGTAGTGGCTAGCGGGGGCCCAACCCAAGAGACCCAGTACTTC

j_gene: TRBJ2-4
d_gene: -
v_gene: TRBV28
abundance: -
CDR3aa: CASSPPAGMKNIQYF
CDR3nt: TGTGCCAGCAGCCCCCCAGCAGGGATGAAAAACATTCAGTACTTC

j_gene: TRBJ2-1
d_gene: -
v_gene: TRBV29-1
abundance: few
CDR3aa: CSARGGGYEQFF
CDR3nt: TGCAGCGCCCGGGGAGGGGGCTATGAGCAGTTCTTC

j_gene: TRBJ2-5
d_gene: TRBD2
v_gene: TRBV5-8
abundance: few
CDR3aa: CASSSSTSGSVQETQYF
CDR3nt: TGTGCCAGCAGCTCCTCAACTAGCGGGAGTGTCCAAGAGACCCAGTACTTC

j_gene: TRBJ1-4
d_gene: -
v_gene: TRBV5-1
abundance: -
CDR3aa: CASSWGRSNEKLFF
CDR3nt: TGCGCCAGCAGCTGGGGACGGTCTAATGAAAAACTGTTTTTT

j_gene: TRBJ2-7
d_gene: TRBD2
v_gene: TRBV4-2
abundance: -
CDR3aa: CASSTSGLASYEQYF
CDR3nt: TGTGCCAGCAGCACCTCGGGACTAGCGTCCTACGAGCAGTACTTC

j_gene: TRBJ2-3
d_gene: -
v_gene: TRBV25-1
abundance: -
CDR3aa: CASRGEGTQYF
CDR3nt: TGTGCCAGCAGGGGAGAGGGTACGCAGTATTTT

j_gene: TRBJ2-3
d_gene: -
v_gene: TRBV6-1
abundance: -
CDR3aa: CASSEDWGTDTQYF
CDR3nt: TGTGCCAGCAGTGAGGATTGGGGGACAGATACGCAGTATTTT

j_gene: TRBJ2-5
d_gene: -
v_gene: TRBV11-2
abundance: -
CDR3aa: CASSLLRGETQYF
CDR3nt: TGTGCCAGCAGCTTATTGCGGGGAGAGACCCAGTACTTC

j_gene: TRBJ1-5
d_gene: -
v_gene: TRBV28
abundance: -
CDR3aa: CASSTKGQPLLGNQPQHF
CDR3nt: TGTGCCAGCAGTACCAAAGGACAGCCTCTTTTGGGCAATCAGCCCCAGCATTTT

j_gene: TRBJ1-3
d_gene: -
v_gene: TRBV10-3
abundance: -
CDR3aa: CAISEATGSGNTIYF
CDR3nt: TGTGCCATCAGTGAGGCGACAGGCTCTGGAAACACCATATATTTT